A selection of T cell receptor beta chains follows, all from one sample in a study of blood T cell repertoires in COVID-19. Profiled with immunoSEQ multiplex PCR; TCRdb holds only in-frame clones, not every one. There are 60,000 to 85,000 clones in the sample; about 83% occur only once, and 36% lies in the top ten. Sequencing used peripheral blood. The source of these receptors is a man between 65 and 85 years old with acute or convalescent COVID-19. Each CDR3 is given with its conserved first and last residue. The order of the fields is V gene, D gene, clone size, J gene, CDR3 protein, CDR3 DNA. D genes are given only for firm matches. Clone size is given for some rows only: seen once, a few or many times, or a class if the clone is expanded.

TRBV10-2,.,.,TRBJ2-7,CASSWEAGRSSSYEQYF,TGCGCCAGCTCATGGGAGGCTGGACGTTCAAGCTCCTACGAGCAGTACTTC
TRBV6-5,TRBD1,once,TRBJ2-7,CASSLGQGASYEQYF,TGTGCCAGCAGCCTGGGACAGGGGGCCTCCTACGAGCAGTACTTC
TRBV5-8,TRBD1,.,TRBJ1-2,CASSLQGANGYTF,TGTGCCAGCAGCTTACAGGGGGCGAATGGCTACACCTTC
TRBV12-3/TRBV12-4,.,.,TRBJ2-7,CVSGGGFGEQYF,TGTGTGAGTGGGGGCGGCTTTGGGGAGCAGTACTTC
TRBV6-5,.,.,TRBJ2-2,CASRPRVPNTGELFF,TGTGCCAGCAGACCGCGGGTCCCGAACACCGGGGAGCTGTTTTTT
TRBV6-5,.,.,TRBJ1-6,CASSYSSQSESPLHF,TGTGCCAGCAGTTACTCGAGCCAGAGCGAGTCACCCCTCCACTTT
TRBV6-2/TRBV6-3,.,.,TRBJ1-1,CASSYRSNTEAFF,TGTGCCAGCAGTTATAGGAGTAACACTGAAGCTTTCTTT
TRBV3-1/TRBV3-2,.,.,TRBJ2-7,CASSQDGAYEQYF,TGTGCCAGCAGCCAAGATGGGGCTTACGAGCAGTACTTC
TRBV25-1,.,.,TRBJ1-2,CASTTGPSGYTF,TGTGCCAGCACAACAGGGCCATCAGGCTACACCTTC
TRBV27,TRBD1,.,TRBJ1-2,CASSRQGLYGYTF,TGTGCCAGCAGTCGACAGGGCCTCTATGGCTACACCTTC
TRBV6-2/TRBV6-3,TRBD1,.,TRBJ2-3,CASSFGQGYSTDTQYF,TGTGCCAGCAGTTTTGGACAGGGGTATAGCACAGATACGCAGTATTTT
TRBV19,TRBD2,.,TRBJ2-2,CASTQGLAGVAGELFF,TGTGCCAGTACCCAAGGCCTAGCGGGAGTCGCCGGGGAGCTGTTTTTT
TRBV7-3,.,once,TRBJ2-5,CASSQLTLGGETQYF,TGTGCCAGCAGCCAACTGACCTTAGGGGGAGAGACCCAGTACTTC
TRBV19,TRBD1,.,TRBJ1-2,CASKLGQGATYRGYTF,TGTGCCAGTAAGCTGGGACAGGGGGCGACTTACCGCGGCTACACCTTC
TRBV21-1,.,.,TRBJ2-3,CASSLGGGAASTDTQYF,TGTGCCAGCAGCCTTGGGGGGGGCGCAGCTAGCACAGATACGCAGTATTTT
TRBV3-1/TRBV3-2,.,.,TRBJ2-7,CASSQLTAQGEQYF,TGTGCCAGCAGCCAATTGACAGCCCAGGGCGAGCAGTACTTC
TRBV6-5,.,.,TRBJ1-5,CASSADSLLGQPQHF,TGTGCCAGCAGCGCCGACAGTCTCTTGGGTCAGCCCCAGCATTTT
TRBV15,.,once,TRBJ1-5,CATSRGAGALGNQPQHF,TGTGCCACCAGCAGGGGGGCAGGGGCCCTTGGCAATCAGCCCCAGCATTTT
TRBV7-8,TRBD2,once,TRBJ2-1,CASSLGGPAGAYNEQFF,TGTGCCAGCAGCTTAGGGGGACCTGCGGGGGCCTACAATGAGCAGTTCTTC
TRBV5-1,TRBD1,.,TRBJ1-5,CASSLQGAQGQPQHF,TGCGCCAGCAGCCTACAGGGGGCGCAGGGTCAGCCCCAGCATTTT
TRBV3-1/TRBV3-2,.,once,TRBJ2-5,CASSPTGTHYETQYF,TGTGCCAGCAGCCCGACAGGGACTCACTACGAGACCCAGTACTTC
TRBV2,.,.,TRBJ1-1,CASSERQYYEAFF,TGTGCCAGCAGTGAACGACAGTACTATGAAGCTTTCTTT
TRBV7-9,TRBD1,.,TRBJ1-5,CASSSGQGHQPQHF,TGTGCCAGCAGCTCAGGACAGGGCCATCAGCCCCAGCATTTT
TRBV5-8,TRBD2,.,TRBJ2-2,CASSFWGLAGDPGAGELFF,TGTGCCAGCAGCTTCTGGGGACTAGCGGGGGACCCGGGGGCCGGGGAGCTGTTTTTT
TRBV5-5,.,.,TRBJ2-3,CASNGVSTDTQYF,TGTGCCAGCAACGGAGTAAGCACAGATACGCAGTATTTT
TRBV15,.,.,TRBJ2-7,CATSRDLDRSTYEQYF,TGTGCCACCAGCAGAGATCTGGACAGATCTACTTACGAGCAGTACTTC
TRBV7-3,TRBD2,.,TRBJ2-3,CASSLSLAGGVSTDTQYF,TGTGCCAGCAGCTTAAGCCTAGCGGGAGGGGTCAGCACAGATACGCAGTATTTT
TRBV4-3,TRBD1,once,TRBJ1-1,CASSHRYRGRLADTEAFF,TGCGCCAGCAGCCATCGTTACAGGGGAAGGCTGGCGGACACTGAAGCTTTCTTT
TRBV13,.,.,TRBJ2-5,CASSLPGVRETQYF,TGTGCCAGCAGCTTACCAGGGGTACGGGAGACCCAGTACTTC